Listed here is a single T cell receptor beta chain. What it binds is not known. Clones were read by immunoSEQ multiplex PCR, and TCRdb kept only the in-frame ones, dropping some. This sample has 50,000 or so clones, with approximately 93% found just once. This specimen comes from a study of siplizumab effects on memory and regulatory T cells. General study points: Naive T cells were seen as more diverse than memory cells and as major alloresponse contributors. The drug siplizumab significantly decreased the alloreactive sequences that could be traced to unstimulated CD4+ memory cells.

The CDR3 loop spans 14 amino acids. Germline CDR1 reads LGHNT; CDR2 reads FRNRAP. Between the trimmed V and J ends, which lost 3 bases and 2 bases, there was a span of 11 bases. The specimen was CD8+ T cells sorted from blood. The sequence came from a human donor in good health. The V and J genes are TRBV12-5 and TRBJ2-7; tentatively, D is TRBD1 (6 bases). CDR3 DNA: TGTGCTAGTGGTTTCGACAGGAGTCCCTACGAGCAGTACTTC. It yields the protein CASGFDRSPYEQYF.